This TCR beta chain comes out of a study of regulatory T cells in long-lasting Graves disease. Study context: Newly diagnosed Graves' patients took antithyroid drugs under 3 months. Findings and caveats of the study: Examination was confined to peripheral blood, excluding thyroid tissue.

The V gene lost 3 bases and the J gene lost 6 bases, with 11 bases spanning the gap. CDR3 length: 14 residues. Germline lookup yields CDR1 MNHEY and CDR2 SMNVEV (reference sequence). With iRepertoire HTBI primers and Arm-PCR of CDR3 regions, TCR beta libraries were built. TCRdb itself ran the multiplex PCR reads through MiXCR, one entry per CDR3 protein. The table has 500,000 or so distinct CDR3 sequences, roughly 15% seen once. The time point is: newly diagnosed GD, antithyroid drugs for less than 3 months. Generation of the TCR library employed RNA extracted from PBMCs. A few counts support this clonotype. The antigen is undetermined. These sequences were also reported in another study, on T cells in Graves' hyperthyroidism and ophthalmopathy. Turning to that study: Stable hyperthyroidism: no ophthalmopathy progression over 18 months of follow-up.

The receptor was derived from a woman aged 35-65 years with Graves disease. V is TRBV27 and J is TRBJ2-2; D might be TRBD2 (5 bases). Specimen: peripheral blood mononuclear cells (PBMCs), collected at new diagnosis, from a patient treated with antithyroid drugs. CDR3 sequence reads: CASSFGLAPGELFF. CDR3 bases: TGTGCCAGCAGTTTTGGGCTAGCCCCCGGGGAGCTGTTTTTT.